Each of the 25 T cell receptor beta chains below was sequenced from the same sample in a study of T-cell reconstitution after alpha-beta-depleted transplantation in children. Molecular barcoding with unique molecular identifiers was used for the TCRbeta library. MiXCR, run by TCRdb on the PCR reads, gives a single entry per CDR3 protein. The sample shows some 300,000 distinct CDR3 sequences, roughly a tenth of them seen only once. The sample consisted of PBMCs, taken before TCRalphabeta/CD19-depleted stem cell transplant. These receptors all come from a boy younger than two with acute myeloid leukemia, due to receive a stem cell transplant.

V usage is TRBV6-1 and J usage is TRBJ2-2; possibly TRBD1 or TRBD2 for D (6 bases each). V gave up 1 base and J gave up 1 base, with 10 bases separating them. CDR3 size: 16 residues. Looked up from germline, CDR1 is MNHNS and CDR2 is SASEGT. The CDR3 DNA follows: TGTGCCAGCAGTGAAGTAGGGGGACTGAACACCGGGGAGCTGTTTTTT. This gives the protein CASSEVGGLNTGELFF.

There are many counts of this clonotype. This chain connects TRBV7-9 to TRBJ2-5, with 7 bases matching TRBD1. Germline lookup yields CDR1 SEHNR and CDR2 FQNEAQ (reference sequence). V gave up 4 bases and J gave up 2 bases; unmatched junction bases: 10. CDR3 length: 16 residues. This CDR3 is CASSSPRGQPQETQYF. CDR3 bases: TGTGCCAGCAGCTCGCCCAGGGGACAGCCGCAAGAGACCCAGTACTTC. The full variable domain, rest sourced from reference TRBV7-9 and TRBJ2-5, is DTGVSQNPRHKITKRGQNVTFRCDPISEHNRLYWYRQTLGQGPEFLTYFQNEAQLEKSRLLSDRFSAERPKGSFSTLEIQRTEQGDSAMYLCASSSPRGQPQETQYFGPGTRLLVL.

Concerning this clonotype: A read error may be the cause here, since a much bigger clone is one base away. The rearrangement joins TRBV6-2 or TRBV6-3 to TRBJ1-3; D is undetermined. Germline CDR1 is MNHEY and CDR2 is SVGEGT. The CDR3 runs 14 residues. The CDR3 protein is CASSDRRSGDTIYF. DNA for the CDR3: TGTGCCAGCTCTGACCGACGCTCTGGAGACACCATATATTTT.

This clonotype has ten or more counts. The chain employs TRBV29-1 and TRBJ2-1; weak D call: TRBD2 (6 bases). The length of the CDR3 is 13 residues. CDR1 is SQVTM and CDR2 is ANQGSEA in the germline V gene. V lost 1 base and J lost 7, with 11 bases in between. In DNA form, the CDR3 reads TGCAGCGTTGAAGCTACTAGCTTTAATGAGCAGTTCTTC. It specifies CSVEATSFNEQFF.

The sample holds a few counts of this clonotype. J is TRBJ2-1 and V is TRBV5-1, with 8 positions matching TRBD2. The germline CDR1 and CDR2 sequences are SGHRS and YFSETQ. CDR3 length equals 15 residues. The V segment lost 1 base and the J segment 6 bases; nucleotides outside the gene matches: 6. The CDR3 sequence: CASSLTVSGVNEQFF. The DNA of the CDR3 is TGCGCCAGCAGCTTGACGGTTAGCGGGGTCAATGAGCAGTTCTTC.

The table lists this clonotype with many counts. The germline gene is not matched at one end of the junction; a read error may be the cause. The J gene is TRBJ2-3, the V gene TRBV7-7; D remains ambiguous. The germline V gene has CDR1 SSHAT and CDR2 FNYEAQ (reference sequence). CDR3 size: 13 residues. CDR3: CASSLGYTDTQYF. Written as DNA, the CDR3 is TGTGCTAGCAGCCTCGGATACACAGATACGCAGTATTTT.

This clonotype was counted at least ten times. The V call is TRBV11-2, the J call TRBJ2-2, with TRBD2 matching 10 bases. Germline CDR1 is SGHAT and CDR2 is FQNNGV. The CDR3 covers 15 residues. V was pared by 5 bases and J by 6 bases, with 6 bases of the junction left unmatched. The CDR3 nucleotides are TGTGCCAGCAGCCCCTTAGCGGGGGGCCCCGGGGAGCTGTTTTTT. Protein: CASSPLAGGPGELFF.

The chain joins TRBV29-1 to TRBJ2-1, with 8 bases lining up with TRBD1. Germline trimming cut 4 bases from V and 6 bases from J; bases unmatched to any gene: 5. This CDR3 is 13 amino acids long. CDR1 and CDR2 (germline): SQVTM, ANQGSEA. The CDR3 region has the DNA TGCAGCGTTGCCAGGGGGCTGGGCAATGAGCAGTTCTTC. It is translated as CSVARGLGNEQFF.

This clonotype was observed many times. This rearrangement joins TRBV21-1 to TRBJ1-2. TRBV21-1 has pseudogene status. The CDR3 length is 14 residues. CDR3 loop: CASSLPTGLGGYTF. DNA of the CDR3: TGTGCCAGCAGCTTACCGACCGGTCTGGGAGGCTACACCTTC.

This clonotype was counted many times. This rearrangement joins TRBV10-3 to TRBJ2-3; the D call may be TRBD1 or TRBD2 (5 bases each). Trimming pared 4 bases from V and 6 bases from J, leaving 11 bases between. Germline CDR1 reads ENHRY; CDR2 reads SYGVKD. CDR3 length: 13 amino acids. The CDR3 protein is CAISGGESDTQYF. The CDR3 region has the DNA TGTGCCATCAGTGGAGGGGAGTCTGATACGCAGTATTTT.

This clonotype was seen at least ten times. This sequence joins TRBV2 and TRBJ2-7; 12 positions match TRBD1. Losses at the gene ends were 4 bases for V and 2 bases for J; bases not matched to a gene: 3. This CDR3 comprises 15 residues. Per the germline V gene, CDR1 is SNHLY and CDR2 is FYNNEI. The CDR3 here is CASSGGQGAPYEQYF. As DNA, the CDR3 is TGTGCCAGCAGTGGGGGACAGGGGGCACCCTACGAGCAGTACTTC.

This clonotype came up many times. This rearrangement joins TRBV4-2 to TRBJ2-7; perhaps TRBD1 as D (5 bases). The germline V gene encodes CDR1 LGHNA and CDR2 YNFKEQ. V dropped 5 bases and J dropped 4 bases, with 9 bases sitting between them. There are 12 residues in the CDR3. The CDR3 region is CASSEQGYEQYF. The DNA for the CDR3 is TGTGCCAGCAGCGAGCAGGGTTACGAGCAGTACTTC.

There are many counts of this clonotype. The chain couples TRBV29-1 to TRBJ1-3; D unclear. V shed 6 bases and J shed 0 bases, with 9 bases lying between them. The germline V gene encodes CDR1 SQVTM and CDR2 ANQGSEA. The CDR3 has 13 residues. The CDR3 loop reads CSVARNSGNTIYF. The CDR3 DNA reads as TGCAGCGTCGCCAGGAACTCTGGAAACACCATATATTTT.

This clonotype was detected many times. J is TRBJ2-2 and V is TRBV28; unclear D gene. The CDR3 consists of 18 residues. The germline V gene encodes CDR1 MDHEN and CDR2 SYDVKM. V was clipped by 8 bases and J by 0 bases, with 22 bases between them. The CDR3 sequence: CASPKAQRLDTNTGELFF. CDR3 sequence (DNA): TGTGCCAGCCCTAAAGCTCAGAGACTCGACACGAACACCGGGGAGCTGTTTTTT.

This clonotype was seen repeatedly, ten times or more. The V call is TRBV20-1, the J call TRBJ2-2, with a tentative D call TRBD1 (5 bases). V lost 2 bases to trimming and J lost 4 bases, with 11 bases between them. This CDR3 is built from 14 residues. Germline V gene data show CDR1 as DFQATT and CDR2 as SNEGSKA (reference sequence). The CDR3 DNA reads as TGCAGTGCTAGAAGGGGTCCTTTCACCGGGGAGCTGTTTTTT. Protein: CSARRGPFTGELFF.

The sample holds many counts of this clonotype. CDR3 sequence: CASSSPDSRGAGKETQYF. CDR3 nucleotide sequence: TGTGCCAGCAGCTCTCCCGACTCGCGGGGGGCCGGGAAAGAGACCCAGTACTTC. V is TRBV12-3 or TRBV12-4 and J is TRBJ2-5, with 8 positions matching TRBD2. CDR3 length: 18 amino acids. V shed 6 bases, J shed 3 bases, and the junction held 18 bases outside the gene matches.

This clonotype was observed at least ten times. The chain recombines TRBV10-3 with TRBJ2-1; a possible D gene is TRBD1 (5 bases). V lost 1 base and J 6 bases, leaving 10 bases between the germline ends. CDR1 and CDR2 from the germline V gene are ENHRY and SYGVKD. The CDR3 consists of 14 residues. CDR3 loop: CAISEWGGGNEQFF. The CDR3 DNA reads as TGTGCCATCAGTGAGTGGGGCGGCGGCAATGAGCAGTTCTTC.

This clonotype has a count of ten or more. The CDR3 is CASSLDRDTEAFF. For the CDR3, the DNA is TGTGCCAGCAGTTTGGACAGGGACACTGAAGCTTTCTTT. The chain links TRBV12-3 or TRBV12-4 to TRBJ1-1; 8 bases align to TRBD1. The CDR3 has 13 residues. Trimming cost V 3 bases and J 3 bases; bases outside gene matches: 0.

V is TRBV20-1 and J is TRBJ1-1; perhaps TRBD1 as D (6 bases). V shed 5 bases and J shed 1 base, with 23 bases lying between them. Germline V gene sequence: CDR1 DFQATT, CDR2 SNEGSKA (reference sequence). The CDR3 sequence is 17 residues long. The DNA for the CDR3 is TGCAGTGCTGGCCCCCCCGAAGGGGGACGGGAGAACACTGAAGCTTTCTTT. As protein: CSAGPPEGGRENTEAFF.

About this clonotype: A read error is possible here, since a much larger clone lies one base away. CDR3: CASSLGPGTARTDTQSF. CDR3 DNA: TGTGCCAGCAGCTTAGGCCCCGGGACAGCAAGGACAGATACGCAGTCTTTT. The chain carries TRBV7-7 and TRBJ2-3; 7 bases match TRBD1. The CDR3 totals 17 residues. CDR1 is SSHAT and CDR2 is FNYEAQ in the germline V gene (reference sequence).

This clonotype was counted only a few times. The CDR3 coding sequence is TGTGCCAGCAGCTTAGAGGCAGGGGTGGCCGGGGAGCTGTTTTTT. Its protein is CASSLEAGVAGELFF. The V call is TRBV7-8, the J call TRBJ2-2, with D perhaps matching TRBD1 (6 bases). Germline lookup yields CDR1 SGHVS and CDR2 FQNEAQ. CDR3 length equals 15 residues. Trimming stripped 1 base from V and 6 bases from J, with 12 bases between.

In regard to this clonotype: A much larger clone differs by one base, so this may be a read error. Because the CDR3 is missing its conserved closing phenylalanine or tryptophan, this is likely a read error. This chain uses TRBV5-5 with TRBJ2-3; D unclear. Germline assignment: CDR1 SGHKS and CDR2 YYEKEE (reference sequence). The CDR3 runs to 14 residues. V was cut by 0 bases and J by 5 bases, with 10 bases left in between. The CDR3 sequence is CASSLERSGDTQYS. CDR3 nucleotide sequence: TGTGCCAGCAGCTTGGAGCGAAGTGGAGATACGCAGTATTCT.

This clonotype was counted at least ten times. The chain is built from TRBV28 and TRBJ1-1; D is ambiguous. Trimming shortened V by 2 bases and J by 0 bases, and 4 bases separated the two germline ends. This CDR3 region has 13 residues. Germline V CDR1 and CDR2: MDHEN, SYDVKM. CDR3 DNA: TGTGCCAGCAGTTTACGGATGAACACTGAAGCTTTCTTT. It is translated as CASSLRMNTEAFF.

This clonotype showed up many times. This rearrangement joins TRBV10-3 to TRBJ2-6; 8 bases match TRBD1. Germline V gene lookup returns CDR1 ENHRY and CDR2 SYGVKD. The CDR3 is 14 residues long. Trimming took 10 bases from V and 3 from J; bases not matched to a gene: 5. Here the CDR3 reads CASQGAFGANVLTF. The CDR3 DNA reads as TGTGCCAGCCAGGGGGCGTTTGGGGCCAACGTCCTGACTTTC.

Many counts were recorded for this clonotype. The chain links TRBV5-1 to TRBJ2-1; 8 positions agree with TRBD1. Germline V gene sequence: CDR1 SGHRS, CDR2 YFSETQ. J gave up 5 bases and V 7 bases, and 17 bases lay outside the gene matches. The CDR3 is made up of 17 amino acids. In DNA form, the CDR3 reads TGCGCCAGCCGTACTACTTTGGGACAGGACAGCCACAATGAGCAGTTCTTC. It specifies CASRTTLGQDSHNEQFF.